This T cell receptor beta chain emerged from a study of cytomegalovirus exposure and HLA in healthy donors. 13 Jbeta primers and 60 Vbeta primers were used for the PCR. Clones were read by immunoSEQ multiplex PCR, and TCRdb kept only the in-frame ones, dropping some. The table lists about 140,000 clones, roughly 80% of them singletons. What was sequenced was PBMCs. This TCR was recovered from a woman in her twenties or thirties in good health and CMV-seronegative.

This chain's CDR3 is CASRDGGSYEQYF. DNA for the CDR3: TGTGCCAGCAGGGACGGAGGCTCCTACGAGCAGTACTTC. The V call is TRBV6-1, the J call TRBJ2-7; D might be TRBD2 (5 bases). Looked up from germline, CDR1 is MNHNS and CDR2 is SASEGT. This CDR3 spans 13 amino acids. The ends were cut back, 6 bases at V and 0 bases at J, with 9 bases in the middle.